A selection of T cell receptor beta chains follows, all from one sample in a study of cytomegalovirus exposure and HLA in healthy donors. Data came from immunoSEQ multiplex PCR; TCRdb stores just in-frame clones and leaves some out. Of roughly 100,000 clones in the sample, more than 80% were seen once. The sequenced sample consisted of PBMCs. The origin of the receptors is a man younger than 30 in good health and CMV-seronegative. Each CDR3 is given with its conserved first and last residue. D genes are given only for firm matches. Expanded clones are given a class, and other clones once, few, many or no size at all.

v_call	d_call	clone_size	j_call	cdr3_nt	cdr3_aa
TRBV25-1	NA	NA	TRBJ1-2	TGTGCCAGCAGTGTACGCTTTCGGGATGGCTACACCTTC	CASSVRFRDGYTF
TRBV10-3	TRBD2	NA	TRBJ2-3	TGTGCCATCAGCGGGACTAGTCTCACAGATACGCAGTATTTT	CAISGTSLTDTQYF
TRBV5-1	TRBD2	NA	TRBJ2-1	TGCGCCAGCAGCTTGGGGCTAGCGGGAGCCCCGCTTATAAGTGAGCAGTTCTTC	CASSLGLAGAPLISEQFF
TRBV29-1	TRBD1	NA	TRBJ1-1	TGCAGCGTTTGGGACAGGGTGAACACTGAAGCTTTCTTT	CSVWDRVNTEAFF
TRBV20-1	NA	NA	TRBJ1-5	TGCAGTGCTAGCGAGGGTCAGCCCCAGCATTTT	CSASEGQPQHF
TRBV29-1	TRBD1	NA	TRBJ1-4	TGCAGCGTTGGCTCCACCGGGACAGGGGGCACAACTAATGAAAAACTGTTTTTT	CSVGSTGTGGTTNEKLFF
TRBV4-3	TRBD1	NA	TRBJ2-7	TGCGCCAGCAGCCAAGGTGACAGGGGGTACAGCGAGCAGTACTTC	CASSQGDRGYSEQYF
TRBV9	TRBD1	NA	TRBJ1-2	TGTGCCAGCAGCGTAGAGGGACAGGGGAATTTCTATGGCTACACCTTC	CASSVEGQGNFYGYTF
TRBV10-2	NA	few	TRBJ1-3	TGCGCCAGCAGTGAGGGACAGCGATTCTCTGGAAACACCATATATTTT	CASSEGQRFSGNTIYF
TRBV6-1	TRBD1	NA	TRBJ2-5	TGTGCCAGCAGCCGACAGGGGAGACAAGAGACCCAGTACTTC	CASSRQGRQETQYF
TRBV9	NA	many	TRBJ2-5	TGTGCCAGCAGCGTAGCACTGACTTTCCAAGAGACCCAGTACTTC	CASSVALTFQETQYF
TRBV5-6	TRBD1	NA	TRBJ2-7	TGTGCCAGCAGCTTGGGGGGACAGTCCTACGAGCAGTACTTC	CASSLGGQSYEQYF
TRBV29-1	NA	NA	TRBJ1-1	TGCAGCGTCTCACCCGGACTGCCGAACACTGAAGCTTTCTTT	CSVSPGLPNTEAFF
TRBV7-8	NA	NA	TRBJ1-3	TGTGCCAGCAGCTTAGGATCGGGGACTGGAAACACCATATATTTT	CASSLGSGTGNTIYF
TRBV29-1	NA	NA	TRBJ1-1	TGCAGCGTTGAGCCCGGACTCACTGAAGCTTTCTTT	CSVEPGLTEAFF
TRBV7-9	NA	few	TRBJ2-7	TGTGCCAGCAGCTCCCGGACAGCGAGCTCCTACGAGCAGTACTTC	CASSSRTASSYEQYF
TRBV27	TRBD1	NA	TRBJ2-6	TGTGCCAGCACCCCGGACAGGGGTATCTCTGGGGCCAACGTCCTGACTTTC	CASTPDRGISGANVLTF
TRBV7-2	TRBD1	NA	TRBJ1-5	TGTGCCAGCAGCTTTCGACAGGGGAATCAGCCCCAGCATTTT	CASSFRQGNQPQHF
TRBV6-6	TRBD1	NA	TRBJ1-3	TGTGCCAGCAGTTCTCCGGGACAGGGGTTTAGAAACACCATATATTTT	CASSSPGQGFRNTIYF
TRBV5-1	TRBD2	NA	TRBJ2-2	TGCGCCAGCAGCTCTGTAGCGGGGCTGAACACCGGGGAGCTGTTTTTT	CASSSVAGLNTGELFF
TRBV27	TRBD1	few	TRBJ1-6	TGTGCCAGCAGTCCAAGGACAGGGGGCTTCTCTTATAATTCACCCCTCCACTTT	CASSPRTGGFSYNSPLHF
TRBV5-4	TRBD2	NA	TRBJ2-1	TGTGCCAGCAGCCCGGCGGGAGTAGGTCGTTCCTACAATGAGCAGTTCTTC	CASSPAGVGRSYNEQFF
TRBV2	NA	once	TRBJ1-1	TGTGCCAGCAGCCCCAGGGGCGGACTGAACACTGAAGCTTTCTTT	CASSPRGGLNTEAFF
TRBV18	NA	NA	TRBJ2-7	TGTGCCAGCTCACCAGAGAAGTACGAGCAGTACTTC	CASSPEKYEQYF
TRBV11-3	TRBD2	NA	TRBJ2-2	TGTGCCAGCAGCAGACGTAAAAATCGACTAGCGGGAGAGTGGACCGGGGAGCTGTTTTTT	CASSRRKNRLAGEWTGELFF
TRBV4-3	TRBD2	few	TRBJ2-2	TGCGCCAGCAGCCCCGGGACTAGCGGGAACACCGGGGAGCTGTTTTTT	CASSPGTSGNTGELFF
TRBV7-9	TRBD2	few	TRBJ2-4	TGTTCCAGCAGCTTACTTGGACTAGAAAGTAGCATTCAGTACTTC	CSSSLLGLESSIQYF
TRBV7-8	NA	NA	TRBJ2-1	TGTGCCAGCAGCTTATCATCGGTTGCGGGATCCTACAATGAGCAGTTCTTC	CASSLSSVAGSYNEQFF
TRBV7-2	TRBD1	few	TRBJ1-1	TGTGCCAGCAGGAAAACAGGGGGCGGAATGAGTATGAACACTGAAGCTTTCTTT	CASRKTGGGMSMNTEAFF
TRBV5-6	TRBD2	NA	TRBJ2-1	TGTGCCAGCAGCTTTGGCGGGAGGGCCCACAATGAGCAGTTCTTC	CASSFGGRAHNEQFF
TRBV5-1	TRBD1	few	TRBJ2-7	TGCGCCAGCAGCGAACCGGGACAGCTCTACGAGCAGTACTTC	CASSEPGQLYEQYF
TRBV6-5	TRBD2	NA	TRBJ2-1	TGTGCCAGCAGTTACGGGTTCGGCGGGGGTCACAATGAGCAGTTCTTC	CASSYGFGGGHNEQFF
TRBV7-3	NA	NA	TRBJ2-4	TGTGCCAGCAGCCTTTCCGAAAGGCGGATTCAGTACTTC	CASSLSERRIQYF
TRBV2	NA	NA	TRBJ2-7	TGTGCCAGCAGCCGGGGAGGTTCCTACGAGCAGTACTTC	CASSRGGSYEQYF
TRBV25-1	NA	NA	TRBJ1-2	TGTGCCAGCAGGGGGGGTTGGGTGGAAAACTATGGCTACACCTTC	CASRGGWVENYGYTF
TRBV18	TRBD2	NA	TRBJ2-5	TGTGCCAGCTCCCCGAAATCGGCGGGAGTGGAGACCCAGTACTTC	CASSPKSAGVETQYF
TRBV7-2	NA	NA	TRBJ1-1	TGTGCCAGCAGCTTAGCGCGGGGAATGAACACTGAAGCTTTCTTT	CASSLARGMNTEAFF